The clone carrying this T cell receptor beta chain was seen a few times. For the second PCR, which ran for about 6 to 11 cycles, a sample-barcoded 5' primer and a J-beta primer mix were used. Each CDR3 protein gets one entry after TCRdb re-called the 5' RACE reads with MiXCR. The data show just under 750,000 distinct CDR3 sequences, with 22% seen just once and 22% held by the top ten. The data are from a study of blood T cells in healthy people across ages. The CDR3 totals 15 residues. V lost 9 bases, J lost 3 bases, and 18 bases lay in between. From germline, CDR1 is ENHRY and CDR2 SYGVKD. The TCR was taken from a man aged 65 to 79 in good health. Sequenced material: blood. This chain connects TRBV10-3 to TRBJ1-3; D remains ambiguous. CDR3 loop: CAIGPAQSHGNTIYF. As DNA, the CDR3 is TGTGCCATAGGCCCCGCACAGTCGCATGGAAACACCATATATTTT.